The 5 T cell receptor beta chains in this list originate from one sample, sequenced in a study of blood T cells in healthy people across ages. PCR was performed a second time for about 6 to 11 cycles using a sample-barcoded 5' primer and a J-beta primer mix. Each CDR3 protein is one row after TCRdb ran MiXCR on the 5' RACE reads. Of roughly 570,000 distinct CDR3 sequences listed, approximately 25% are singletons. What was sequenced was blood. The source of these receptors is a woman aged 65 to 85 in good health.

The chain uses TRBV5-1 and TRBJ2-5; TRBD2 matches 8 bases. The J call may be incorrect, as the DNA end agrees better with TRBJ2-7. This CDR3 comprises 14 residues. Germline lookup yields CDR1 SGHRS and CDR2 YFSETQ. CDR3: CASSLGTSLYEQYF. CDR3 nucleotides: TGCGCCAGCAGCTTGGGGACTAGCCTCTACGAGCAGTACTTC.

This clonotype showed up just a few times. This rearrangement joins TRBV4-3 to TRBJ2-5; D is unresolved. The CDR3 totals 16 residues. Trimming removed 0 bases from V and 5 bases from J, with 16 bases in between. Germline V CDR1 and CDR2: LGHNA, YSLEER. CDR3 amino acids: CASSQEVGFQAETQYF. The CDR3 coding sequence is TGCGCCAGCAGCCAAGAAGTAGGGTTTCAAGCGGAGACCCAGTACTTC.

A remark on this clonotype: An end of the junction differs from the germline gene, which may be a read error. This chain connects TRBV5-1 to TRBJ2-2; TRBD1 agrees at 8 bases. CDR3 length: 12 amino acids. Germline loops: CDR1 SGHRS, CDR2 YFSETQ. CDR3 in amino acids: CASSLAQGELLF. The CDR3 DNA reads as TGCGCCAGCAGCTTGGCACAGGGGGAGCTGCTTTTT.

This clonotype was detected ten times or more. The V gene is TRBV6-6, the J gene TRBJ1-4; TRBD1 matches at 8 bases. Losses at the gene ends were 8 bases for V and 7 bases for J; bases not matched to a gene: 6. The CDR3 contains 13 residues. The germline gives CDR1 MNHNY, CDR2 SVGAGI (reference sequence). This chain's CDR3 is CASPRDRREKLFF. The CDR3 DNA follows: TGTGCCAGCCCAAGGGACAGGCGTGAAAAACTGTTTTTT.

The chain uses TRBV7-9 and TRBJ1-2, with 8 bases aligning to TRBD1. This CDR3 spans 14 amino acids. J was trimmed by 6 bases and V by 1 base; bases with no gene match: 4. The germline CDR1 and CDR2 sequences are SEHNR and FQNEAQ (reference sequence). The CDR3 bases are TGTGCCAGCAGCTTAGAGACAGGGGTAGATGGCTACACCTTC. This sequence encodes CASSLETGVDGYTF.